The 27 T cell receptor beta chains in this list originate from one sample, sequenced in a study of regulatory T cells in long-lasting Graves disease. Stated time point: persistent/refractory GD, antithyroid drugs over 5 years with positive TRAb. PBMC RNA served as the TCR library source. iRepertoire HTBI primers and Arm-PCR of CDR3 regions built TCR beta libraries. TCRdb re-derived calls from the multiplex PCR reads in MiXCR, one entry per CDR3 protein. The sample lists a few hundred thousand distinct CDR3 sequences; 20% to 25% were seen once. Sample: peripheral blood mononuclear cells (PBMCs), taken when the disease was refractory, from a patient treated with antithyroid drugs. The receptors were gathered from a female donor with Graves disease.

This clonotype was picked up many times. The J gene is TRBJ2-2, the V gene TRBV5-1; D gene uncertain. This CDR3 is 13 amino acids long. V lost 0 bases and J 8 bases, leaving 8 bases between the germline ends. CDR1 and CDR2 (germline): SGHRS, YFSETQ. The CDR3 loop reads CASSLALKGELFF. CDR3 sequence (DNA): TGCGCCAGCAGCTTGGCCTTAAAAGGGGAGCTGTTTTTT.

At least ten counts were recorded for this clonotype. CDR3 coding DNA: TGTGCCAGCACCCACGGGACTAGCGGGACCTACGAGCAGTACTTC. Amino acids: CASTHGTSGTYEQYF. This chain uses TRBV12-3 or TRBV12-4 with TRBJ2-7; 13 bases match TRBD2. V was clipped by 7 bases and J by 2 bases; unmatched bases: 5. This CDR3 has 15 amino acids.

The chain links TRBV27 to TRBJ1-6; maybe TRBD1 (5 bases). V was cut by 0 bases and J by 7 bases, with 10 bases left in between. Germline assignment: CDR1 MNHEY and CDR2 SMNVEV (reference sequence). The CDR3 is 15 amino acids. CDR3 sequence: CASSLSVTANSPLHF. CDR3 in DNA: TGTGCCAGCAGTTTATCGGTGACAGCAAATTCACCCCTCCACTTT.

This clonotype was seen repeatedly, ten times or more. This chain uses TRBV7-2 with TRBJ1-2; D unresolved. Germline V gives CDR1 SGHTA, CDR2 FQGNSA. V lost 1 base to trimming and J lost 4 bases, with 10 bases between them. The CDR3 covers 14 residues. DNA of the CDR3: TGTGCCAGCAGCTTAGACGCGTGGAGCTATGGCTACACCTTC. Encoded protein: CASSLDAWSYGYTF.

This chain links TRBV25-1 with TRBJ1-3, with D possibly matching TRBD1 (5 bases). Germline V gene lookup returns CDR1 MGHDK and CDR2 SYGVNS. This CDR3 region has 15 residues. V shed 4 bases and J shed 3 bases, with 13 bases lying between them. The DNA of the CDR3 is TGTGCCAGCAGTGTCTCCGGGACGATTGGAAACACCATATATTTT. This translates into CASSVSGTIGNTIYF.

This clonotype was counted many times. The chain recombines TRBV12-3 or TRBV12-4 with TRBJ1-1; D is ambiguous. Trimming took 6 bases from V and 4 from J, leaving 18 bases between them. This CDR3 has 15 amino acids. CDR3 bases: TGTGCCAGCAGCCAAGACTTTGCAGGTGCCACTGAAGCTTTCTTT. This translates into CASSQDFAGATEAFF.

The chain joins TRBV5-1 to TRBJ2-2, with D unclear. Trimming cost V 2 bases and J 3 bases, with 14 bases left between them. The CDR3 loop spans 16 amino acids. Looked up from germline, CDR1 is SGHRS and CDR2 is YFSETQ. This chain's CDR3 is CASSFGESMYTGELFF. CDR3 bases: TGCGCCAGCAGCTTTGGGGAATCCATGTACACCGGGGAGCTGTTTTTT.

The chain recombines TRBV7-9 with TRBJ2-7; D might be TRBD1 (5 bases). CDR1 and CDR2 from the germline V gene are SEHNR and FQNEAQ (reference sequence). V was trimmed by 1 base and J by 3 bases, leaving 13 bases between them. This CDR3 has 15 amino acids. The CDR3 spells CASSLGQGIYYEQYF. The CDR3 coding sequence is TGTGCCAGCAGCTTAGGTCAGGGCATATACTACGAGCAGTACTTC.

The chain is built from TRBV12-3 or TRBV12-4 and TRBJ1-1; D possibly corresponds to TRBD1 (6 bases). The CDR3 covers 15 residues. With 7 bases removed from V and 4 bases from J, the gap between germline ends came to 19 bases. The CDR3 sequence: CASTPTWGRITEAFF. CDR3 bases: TGTGCCAGCACCCCGACCTGGGGGCGGATCACTGAAGCTTTCTTT.

This clonotype was seen a handful of times. The chain is built from TRBV20-1 and TRBJ1-1; no clear D. This CDR3 region has 12 residues. Germline CDR1 is DFQATT and CDR2 is SNEGSKA (reference sequence). Between the trimmed V and J ends, which lost 3 bases and 4 bases, there was a span of 9 bases. CDR3 nucleotides: TGCAGTGCTAGGTCCACGGCCACTGAAGCTTTCTTT. Translating gives CSARSTATEAFF.

The rearrangement joins TRBV15 to TRBJ1-1; D is undetermined. The V gene's germline CDR1 is LNHNV and CDR2 YYDKDF (reference sequence). Trimming removed 1 base at V and 1 base at J, with 4 bases between. CDR3 length: 13 residues. The CDR3 DNA follows: TGTGCCACCAGCAGAGCAACGAACACTGAAGCTTTCTTT. Translation: CATSRATNTEAFF. Using reference TRBV15 and TRBJ1-1 for the parts outside the CDR3, the full variable domain is DAMVIQNPRYQVTQFGKPVTLSCSQTLNHNVMYWYQQKSSQAPKLLFHYYDKDFNNEADTPDNFQSRRPNTSFCFLDIRSPGLGDTAMYLCATSRATNTEAFFGQGTRLTVV.

This clonotype occurred once. The V and J genes are TRBV19 and TRBJ1-5, with D possibly being TRBD1 (5 bases). The CDR3 length is 13 residues. Trimming left V 4 bases short and J 4 bases short, with 8 bases between. Germline CDR1 LNHDA, CDR2 SQIVND (reference sequence). For the CDR3, the DNA is TGTGCCAGTAGTACGACAGCGAATCAGCCCCAGCATTTT. This translates into CASSTTANQPQHF.

This clonotype was seen repeatedly, ten times or more. This chain uses TRBV6-1 with TRBJ1-1; D remains ambiguous. Germline CDR1 is MNHNS and CDR2 is SASEGT. The CDR3 runs to 12 residues. V was clipped by 5 bases and J by 5 bases, with 9 bases between them. CDR3 sequence reads: CASSRGGTEAFF. Written as DNA, the CDR3 is TGTGCCAGCAGTCGCGGAGGAACTGAAGCTTTCTTT.

This clonotype showed up many times. V gene TRBV6-1 combines with J gene TRBJ1-2; 8 bases match TRBD1. V gave up 4 bases and J gave up 9 bases; unmatched junction bases: 7. The germline V gene encodes CDR1 MNHNS and CDR2 SASEGT. The CDR3 runs to 13 residues. As DNA, the CDR3 is TGTGCCAGCAGTGGCGACAGGGGCGAGAGCTACACCTTC. Its translation is CASSGDRGESYTF.

This clonotype showed up many times. V and J are TRBV12-3 or TRBV12-4 and TRBJ1-6, with a tentative D call TRBD1 (5 bases). CDR3 length: 15 amino acids. The V end was cut by 5 bases, the J end by 9 bases, with 17 bases between. DNA of the CDR3: TGTGCCAGCAGTCCCCCATCAGGGAGTCGTTCACCCCTCCACTTT. It encodes CASSPPSGSRSPLHF.

This clonotype has a handful of counts. The rearrangement uses TRBV9 and TRBJ2-5, with D perhaps matching TRBD1 or TRBD2 (6 bases each). CDR1 SGDLS and CDR2 YYNGEE come from the germline V gene. The CDR3 sequence is 15 residues long. V was trimmed by 1 base and J by 5 bases, leaving 15 bases between them. CDR3 DNA: TGTGCCAGCAGCGTATCTGGGGGGCGGTCGGAGACCCAGTACTTC. It codes for CASSVSGGRSETQYF. Filled out from reference TRBV9 and TRBJ2-5, the complete variable domain reads DSGVTQTPKHLITATGQRVTLRCSPRSGDLSVYWYQQSLDQGLQFLIQYYNGEERAKGNILERFSAQQFPDLHSELNLSSLELGDSALYFCASSVSGGRSETQYFGPGTRLLVL.

The sample holds one count of this clonotype. V usage is TRBV28 and J usage is TRBJ1-2; 7 bases match TRBD1. CDR1 is MDHEN, CDR2 SYDVKM, per germline. The ends lost 5 bases at V and 7 bases at J; junction bases unmatched: 13. CDR3 length: 15 amino acids. CDR3 sequence reads: CASSTGRQGPAGYTF. The CDR3, as DNA: TGTGCCAGCAGTACTGGCCGACAGGGCCCGGCTGGCTACACCTTC.

The V gene is TRBV24-1, the J gene TRBJ2-5, with TRBD1 matching over 7 bases. The junction had 2 bases not matched to a gene; V was cut back by 7 bases and J by 1 base. Germline CDR1 is KGHDR and CDR2 is SFDVKD. CDR3 length: 13 amino acids. CDR3 DNA sequence: TGTGCCACCAGGGGACAGAGCCAAGAGACCCAGTACTTC. Protein: CATRGQSQETQYF.

The chain links TRBV6-5 to TRBJ1-3, with a tentative D call TRBD1 (6 bases). This CDR3 is built from 14 residues. V dropped 4 bases and J dropped 4 bases, with 11 bases sitting between them. Germline-derived CDR1 and CDR2 are MNHEY and SVGAGI. CDR3 loop: CASSSSTGGNTIYF. For the CDR3, the DNA is TGTGCCAGCAGTTCCAGTACAGGGGGAAACACCATATATTTT.

At least ten counts were recorded for this clonotype. The rearrangement joins TRBV2 to TRBJ2-2, with 7 bases matching TRBD1. V trimming: 7 bases; J trimming: 3 bases; junction bases outside the gene matches: 11. Germline CDR1 reads SNHLY; CDR2 reads FYNNEI. CDR3 length equals 16 residues. CDR3 coding DNA: TGTGCCAGCATTCCTCACCGGGACAGCTACACCGGGGAGCTGTTTTTT. Encoded protein: CASIPHRDSYTGELFF.

This clonotype was counted ten times or more. The V and J genes are TRBV27 and TRBJ2-7; D is unresolved. The CDR3 spans 16 residues. The germline V and J ends were trimmed by 6 bases and 2 bases, with 20 bases remaining between them. The V gene's germline CDR1 is MNHEY and CDR2 SMNVEV (reference sequence). The CDR3 spells CASRPFLASRAYEQYF. For the CDR3, the DNA is TGTGCCAGCAGACCCTTTTTGGCATCTAGGGCCTACGAGCAGTACTTC.

In its sample, this clonotype was seen many times. This chain links TRBV12-3 or TRBV12-4 with TRBJ2-4; D not resolved. V shed 8 bases and J shed 0 bases, with 8 bases lying between them. The CDR3 is 13 amino acids. CDR3 amino acids: CASGVLAKNIQYF. For the CDR3, the DNA is TGTGCCAGCGGAGTCCTAGCCAAAAACATTCAGTACTTC.

This clonotype was seen a few times. The chain carries TRBV19 and TRBJ1-2; 7 bases align to TRBD1. Germline values: CDR1 LNHDA, CDR2 SQIVND (reference sequence). This CDR3 contains 10 residues. Unmatched junction bases numbered 3, after V lost 9 bases and J lost 8 bases. CDR3 bases: TGTGCCAGCAGGGGGGACGGCTACACCTTC. Its protein is CASRGDGYTF. Full variable domain (outside the CDR3, taken from reference TRBV19 and TRBJ1-2): DGGITQSPKYLFRKEGQNVTLSCEQNLNHDAMYWYRQDPGQGLRLIYYSQIVNDFQKGDIAEGYSVSREKKESFPLTVTSAQKNPTAFYLCASRGDGYTFGSGTRLTVV.

This clonotype was detected many times. The chain is built from TRBV29-1 and TRBJ1-2; 9 bases fit TRBD1. V was pared by 3 bases and J by 6 bases, with 5 bases of the junction left unmatched. The CDR3 consists of 13 residues. The germline V gene encodes CDR1 SQVTM and CDR2 ANQGSEA. The CDR3 loop is CSVEPQGAHGYTF. In nucleotides, the CDR3 is TGCAGCGTTGAGCCACAGGGGGCACATGGCTACACCTTC.

Turning to this clonotype: It may be a read error: a sequence one base away is much more abundant. The conserved final phenylalanine or tryptophan is absent from the CDR3, which likely points to a read error. The V and J genes are TRBV29-1 and TRBJ1-5; 11 nucleotides match TRBD1. Germline trimming cut 7 bases from V and 6 bases from J; bases unmatched to any gene: 5. CDR1 is SQVTM and CDR2 is ANQGSEA in the germline V gene. This CDR3 is built from 13 residues. The CDR3 is CSAVGTGGQPQHS. CDR3 DNA sequence: TGCAGCGCCGTGGGGACAGGGGGTCAGCCCCAGCATTCT.

The V gene is TRBV24-1, the J gene TRBJ2-3; D uncertain. The V end was cut by 3 bases, the J end by 3 bases, with 12 bases between. The germline V gene encodes CDR1 KGHDR and CDR2 SFDVKD. CDR3 size: 15 residues. The CDR3 here is CATSDPTIGTDTQYF. The CDR3 DNA is TGTGCCACCAGTGATCCTACTATTGGTACAGATACGCAGTATTTT.

This clonotype was seen repeatedly, ten times or more. The V and J genes are TRBV2 and TRBJ2-2; D unresolved. The CDR3 runs to 12 residues. Trimming shortened V by 7 bases and J by 3 bases, and 6 bases separated the two germline ends. CDR1 is SNHLY and CDR2 is FYNNEI in the germline V gene. Written as DNA, the CDR3 is TGTGCCAGCACCGTGGACACCGGGGAGCTGTTTTTT. Translating it yields CASTVDTGELFF.